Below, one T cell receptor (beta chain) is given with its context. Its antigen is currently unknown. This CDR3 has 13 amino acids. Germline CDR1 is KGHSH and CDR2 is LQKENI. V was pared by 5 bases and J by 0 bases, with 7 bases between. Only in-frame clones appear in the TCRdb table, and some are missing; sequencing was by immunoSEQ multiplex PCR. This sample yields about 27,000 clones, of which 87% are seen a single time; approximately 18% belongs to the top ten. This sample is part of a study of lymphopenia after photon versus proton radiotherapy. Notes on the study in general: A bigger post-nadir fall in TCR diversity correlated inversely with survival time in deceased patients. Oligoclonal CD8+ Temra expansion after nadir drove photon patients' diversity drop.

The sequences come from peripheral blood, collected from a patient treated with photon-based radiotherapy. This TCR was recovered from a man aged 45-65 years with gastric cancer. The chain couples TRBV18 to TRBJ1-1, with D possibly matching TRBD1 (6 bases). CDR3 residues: CASSGQLNTEAFF. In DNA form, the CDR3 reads TGTGCCAGCTCAGGACAGCTGAACACTGAAGCTTTCTTT.